The following is a T cell receptor (beta chain) sequence with its context. The sample originates from a study of blood T cell repertoires in COVID-19. Some clones are missing from TCRdb's copy, which holds only in-frame ones; the method was immunoSEQ multiplex PCR. Counted here are around 230,000 clones, roughly 85% occurring once; the ten biggest clones make up 5% to 6.5%. Patients from Seattle were sampled longitudinally, starting during active infection. The sequencing sample was made of peripheral blood. The receptor was isolated from a man aged 50 to 59 with COVID-19, enrolled during active disease.

In nucleotides, the CDR3 is TGTGCCAGAAGCGAAGGACTAGCGGGAGTCGACTACGAGCAGTACTTC. Translated: CARSEGLAGVDYEQYF. The rearrangement uses TRBV5-3 and TRBJ2-7; the match to TRBD2 covers 13 bases. TRBV5-3 is an open reading frame whose function is uncertain. Losses at the gene ends were 4 bases for V and 3 bases for J; bases not matched to a gene: 7. This CDR3 region has 16 residues.